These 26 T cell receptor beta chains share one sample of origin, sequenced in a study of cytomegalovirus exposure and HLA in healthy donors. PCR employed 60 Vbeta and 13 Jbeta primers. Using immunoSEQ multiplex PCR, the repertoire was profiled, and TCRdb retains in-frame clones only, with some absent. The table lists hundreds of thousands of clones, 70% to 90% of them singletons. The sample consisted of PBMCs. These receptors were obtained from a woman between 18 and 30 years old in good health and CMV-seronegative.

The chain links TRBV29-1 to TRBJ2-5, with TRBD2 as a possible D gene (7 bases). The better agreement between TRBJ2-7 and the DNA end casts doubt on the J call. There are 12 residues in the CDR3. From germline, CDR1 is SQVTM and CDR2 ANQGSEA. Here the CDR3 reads CSVGRGPYEQYF. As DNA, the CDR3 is TGCAGCGTTGGGCGGGGGCCTTACGAGCAGTACTTC.

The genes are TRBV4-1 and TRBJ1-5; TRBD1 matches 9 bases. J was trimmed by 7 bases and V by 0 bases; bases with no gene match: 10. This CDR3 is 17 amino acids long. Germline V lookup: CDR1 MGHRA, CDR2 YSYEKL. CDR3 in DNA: TGCGCCAGCAGCCAAGATCTTATTTACAGGGGGCCACAGCCCCAGCATTTT. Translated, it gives CASSQDLIYRGPQPQHF.

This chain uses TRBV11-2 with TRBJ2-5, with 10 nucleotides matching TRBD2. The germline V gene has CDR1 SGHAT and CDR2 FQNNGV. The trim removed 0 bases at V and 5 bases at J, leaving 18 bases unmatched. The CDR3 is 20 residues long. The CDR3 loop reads CASSLDPNSGGPNVPETQYF. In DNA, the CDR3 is TGTGCCAGCAGCTTAGATCCCAATAGCGGGGGGCCGAATGTCCCGGAGACCCAGTACTTC.

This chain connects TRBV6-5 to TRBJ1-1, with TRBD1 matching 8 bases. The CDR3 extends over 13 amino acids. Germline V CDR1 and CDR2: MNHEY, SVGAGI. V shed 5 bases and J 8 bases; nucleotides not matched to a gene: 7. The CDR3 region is CASSGQGSLEAFF. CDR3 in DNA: TGTGCCAGCAGTGGACAGGGAAGCTTGGAAGCTTTCTTT.

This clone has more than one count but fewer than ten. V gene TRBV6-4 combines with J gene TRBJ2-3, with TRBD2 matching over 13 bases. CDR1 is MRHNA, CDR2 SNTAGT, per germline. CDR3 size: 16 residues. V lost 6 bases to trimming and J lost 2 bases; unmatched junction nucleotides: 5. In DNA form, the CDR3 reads TGTGCCAGCAGCCGACTAGCGGGGGGCGTCACAGATACGCAGTATTTT. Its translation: CASSRLAGGVTDTQYF.

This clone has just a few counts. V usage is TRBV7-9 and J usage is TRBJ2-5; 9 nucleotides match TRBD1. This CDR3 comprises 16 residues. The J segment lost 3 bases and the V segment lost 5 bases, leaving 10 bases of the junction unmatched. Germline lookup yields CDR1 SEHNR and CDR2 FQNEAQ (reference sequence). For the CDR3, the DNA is TGTGCCAGCAGCGACTCCCGGACAGGGGAAAAAGAGACCCAGTACTTC. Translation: CASSDSRTGEKETQYF. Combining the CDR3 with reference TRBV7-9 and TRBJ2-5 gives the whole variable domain DTGVSQNPRHKITKRGQNVTFRCDPISEHNRLYWYRQTLGQGPEFLTYFQNEAQLEKSRLLSDRFSAERPKGSFSTLEIQRTEQGDSAMYLCASSDSRTGEKETQYFGPGTRLLVL.

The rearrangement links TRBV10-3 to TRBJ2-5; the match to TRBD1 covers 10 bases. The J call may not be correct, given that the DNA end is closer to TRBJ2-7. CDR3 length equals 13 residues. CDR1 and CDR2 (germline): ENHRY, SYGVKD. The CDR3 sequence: CAIGTGESYEQYF. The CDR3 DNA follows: TGTGCCATCGGGACAGGGGAATCCTACGAGCAGTACTTC.

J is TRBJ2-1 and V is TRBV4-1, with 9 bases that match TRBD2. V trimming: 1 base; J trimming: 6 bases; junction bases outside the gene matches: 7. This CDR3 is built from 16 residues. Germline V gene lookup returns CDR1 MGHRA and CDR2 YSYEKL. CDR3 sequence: CASSQGSGGRANEQFF. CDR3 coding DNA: TGCGCCAGCAGCCAAGGTAGCGGGGGCCGTGCCAATGAGCAGTTCTTC.

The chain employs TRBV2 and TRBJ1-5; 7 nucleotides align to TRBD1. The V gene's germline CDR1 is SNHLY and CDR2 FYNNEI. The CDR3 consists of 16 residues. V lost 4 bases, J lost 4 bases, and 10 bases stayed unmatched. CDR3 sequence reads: CASSAGGQMRNQPQHF. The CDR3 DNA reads TGTGCCAGCAGTGCTGGGGGACAGATGAGGAATCAGCCCCAGCATTTT.

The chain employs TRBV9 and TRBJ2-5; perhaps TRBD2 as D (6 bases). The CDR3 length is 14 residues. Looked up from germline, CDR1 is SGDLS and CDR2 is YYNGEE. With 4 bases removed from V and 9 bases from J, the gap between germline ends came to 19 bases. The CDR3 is CASSTWTKNGPQYF. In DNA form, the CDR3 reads TGTGCCAGCAGCACCTGGACTAAGAATGGGCCCCAGTACTTC.

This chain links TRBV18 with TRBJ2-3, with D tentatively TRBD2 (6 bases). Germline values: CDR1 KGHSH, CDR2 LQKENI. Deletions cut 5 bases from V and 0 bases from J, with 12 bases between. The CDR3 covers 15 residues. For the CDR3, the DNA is TGTGCCAGCTCAGGAGGGGCAGCTAGCACAGATACGCAGTATTTT. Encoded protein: CASSGGAASTDTQYF.

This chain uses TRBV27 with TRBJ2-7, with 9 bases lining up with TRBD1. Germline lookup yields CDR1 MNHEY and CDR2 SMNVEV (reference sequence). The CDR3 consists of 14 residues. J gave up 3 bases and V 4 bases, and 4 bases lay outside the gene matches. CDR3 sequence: CASSWGTGFYEQYF. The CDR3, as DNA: TGTGCCAGCAGTTGGGGGACAGGGTTCTACGAGCAGTACTTC.

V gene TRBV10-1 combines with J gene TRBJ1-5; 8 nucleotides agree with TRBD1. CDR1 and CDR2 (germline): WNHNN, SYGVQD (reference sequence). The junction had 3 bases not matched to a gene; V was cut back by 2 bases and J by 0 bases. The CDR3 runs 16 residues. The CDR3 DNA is TGCGCCAGCAGTGAGGACAGGGGACATAGCAATCAGCCCCAGCATTTT. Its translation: CASSEDRGHSNQPQHF.

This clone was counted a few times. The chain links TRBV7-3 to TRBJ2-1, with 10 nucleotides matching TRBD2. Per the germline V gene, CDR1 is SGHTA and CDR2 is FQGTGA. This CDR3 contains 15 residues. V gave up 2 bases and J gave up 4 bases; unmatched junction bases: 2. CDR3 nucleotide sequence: TGTGCCAGCAGCTTAGGGACTAGCGCGTACAATGAGCAGTTCTTC. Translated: CASSLGTSAYNEQFF.

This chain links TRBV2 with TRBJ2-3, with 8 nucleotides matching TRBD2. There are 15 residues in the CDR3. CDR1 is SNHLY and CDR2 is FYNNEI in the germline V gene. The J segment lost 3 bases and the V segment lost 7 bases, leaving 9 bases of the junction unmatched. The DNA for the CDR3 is TGTGCCAGCACTCCTCGGGGGGGCGCGACAGATACGCAGTATTTT. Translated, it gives CASTPRGGATDTQYF.

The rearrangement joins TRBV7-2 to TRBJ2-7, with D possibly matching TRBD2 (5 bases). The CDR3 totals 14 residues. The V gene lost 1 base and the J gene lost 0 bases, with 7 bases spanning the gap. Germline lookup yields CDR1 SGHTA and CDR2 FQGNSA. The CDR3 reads CASSLGAGSYEQYF. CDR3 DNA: TGTGCCAGCAGCTTAGGTGCGGGCTCCTACGAGCAGTACTTC.

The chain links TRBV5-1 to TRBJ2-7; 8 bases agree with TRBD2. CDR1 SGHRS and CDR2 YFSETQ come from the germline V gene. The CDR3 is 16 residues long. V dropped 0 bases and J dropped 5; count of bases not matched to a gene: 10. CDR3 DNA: TGCGCCAGCAGCTTGGATGGGGCGGGGGGCAGACACGAGCAGTACTTC. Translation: CASSLDGAGGRHEQYF.

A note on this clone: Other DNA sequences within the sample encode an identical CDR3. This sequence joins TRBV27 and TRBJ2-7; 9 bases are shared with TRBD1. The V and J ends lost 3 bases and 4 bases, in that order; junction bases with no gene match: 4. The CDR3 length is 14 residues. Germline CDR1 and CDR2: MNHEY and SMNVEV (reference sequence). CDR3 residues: CASSLGQGPYEQYF. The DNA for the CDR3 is TGTGCCAGCAGTTTGGGACAGGGTCCATACGAGCAGTACTTC.

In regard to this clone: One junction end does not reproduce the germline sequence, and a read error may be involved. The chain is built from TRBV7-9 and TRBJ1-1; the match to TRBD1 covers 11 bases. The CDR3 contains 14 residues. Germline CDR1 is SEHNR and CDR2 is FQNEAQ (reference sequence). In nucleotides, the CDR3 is TGTTCCAGCAGCTTAGCGGGGGACAGGGGGGAAGCTTTCTTT. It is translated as CSSSLAGDRGEAFF.

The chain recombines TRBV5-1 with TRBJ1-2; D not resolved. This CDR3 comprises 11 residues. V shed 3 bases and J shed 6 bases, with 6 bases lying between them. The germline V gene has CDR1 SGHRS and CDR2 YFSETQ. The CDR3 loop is CASSSSHGYTF. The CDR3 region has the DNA TGCGCCAGCAGCTCCTCTCATGGCTACACCTTC.

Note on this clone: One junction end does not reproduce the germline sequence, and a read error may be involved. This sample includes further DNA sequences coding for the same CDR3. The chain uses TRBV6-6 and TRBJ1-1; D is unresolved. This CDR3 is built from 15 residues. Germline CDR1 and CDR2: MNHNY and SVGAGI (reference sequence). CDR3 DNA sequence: TGTGCCAGCAGTTACTCGACTCAGTTGAACACTGAGGCTTTCTTT. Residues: CASSYSTQLNTEAFF.

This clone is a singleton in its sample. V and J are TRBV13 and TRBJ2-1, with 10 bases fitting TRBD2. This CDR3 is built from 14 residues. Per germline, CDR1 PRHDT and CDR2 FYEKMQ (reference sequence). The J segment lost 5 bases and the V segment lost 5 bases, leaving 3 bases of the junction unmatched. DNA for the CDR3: TGTGCCAGCAGCGGACTAGCGGTACACAATGAGCAGTTCTTC. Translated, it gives CASSGLAVHNEQFF.

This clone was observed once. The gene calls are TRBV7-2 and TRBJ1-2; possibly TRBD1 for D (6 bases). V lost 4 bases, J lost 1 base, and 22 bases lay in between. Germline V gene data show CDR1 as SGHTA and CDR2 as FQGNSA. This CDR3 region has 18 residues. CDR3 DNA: TGTGCCAGCAGCTCCTACTTTTTTCAGGGGAACAGTAACTATGGCTACACCTTC. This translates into CASSSYFFQGNSNYGYTF.

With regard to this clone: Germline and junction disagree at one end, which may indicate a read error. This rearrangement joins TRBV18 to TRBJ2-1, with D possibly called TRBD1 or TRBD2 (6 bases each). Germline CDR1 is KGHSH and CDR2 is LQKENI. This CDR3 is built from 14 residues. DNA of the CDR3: TGTGCCAGCTCGCCACGGGGGCATGGGGATGAGCAGTTCTTC. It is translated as CASSPRGHGDEQFF.

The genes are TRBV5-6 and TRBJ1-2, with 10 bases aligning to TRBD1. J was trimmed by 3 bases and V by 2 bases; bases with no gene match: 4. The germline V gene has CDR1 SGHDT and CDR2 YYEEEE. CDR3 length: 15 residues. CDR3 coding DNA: TGTGCCAGCAGCTTCCTGGGACAGGGGCACTATGGCTACACCTTC. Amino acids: CASSFLGQGHYGYTF.

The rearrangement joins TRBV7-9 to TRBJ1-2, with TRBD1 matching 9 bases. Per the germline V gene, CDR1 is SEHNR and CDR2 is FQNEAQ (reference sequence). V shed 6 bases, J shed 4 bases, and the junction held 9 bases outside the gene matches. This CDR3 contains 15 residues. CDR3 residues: CASSPTGTGSYGYTF. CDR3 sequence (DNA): TGTGCCAGCAGTCCAACCGGGACAGGGAGCTATGGCTACACCTTC.